This record concerns one T cell receptor beta chain sequence. Deletions cut 8 bases from V and 8 bases from J, with 15 bases between. The CDR3 is 13 amino acids. The germline V gene has CDR1 SEHNR and CDR2 FQNEAQ (reference sequence). Some clones are missing from TCRdb's copy, which holds only in-frame ones; the method was immunoSEQ multiplex PCR. The top ten clones hold around 1.9% of a sample with about 54,000 clones, 95% to 97% of them seen once. The sample originates from a study of control samples from healthy donors and cancer patients. Material: blood. This TCR was recovered from a woman aged 30 to 39 in good health. The chain uses TRBV7-9 and TRBJ2-2, with D uncertain. The CDR3 coding sequence is TGTGCCAGCCGCTGGGAAGAGTTGGGGGAGCTGTTTTTT. It is translated as CASRWEELGELFF. The full variable domain, rest sourced from reference TRBV7-9 and TRBJ2-2, is DTGVSQNPRHKITKRGQNVTFRCDPISEHNRLYWYRQTLGQGPEFLTYFQNEAQLEKSRLLSDRFSAERPKGSFSTLEIQRTEQGDSAMYLCASRWEELGELFFGEGSRLTVL.